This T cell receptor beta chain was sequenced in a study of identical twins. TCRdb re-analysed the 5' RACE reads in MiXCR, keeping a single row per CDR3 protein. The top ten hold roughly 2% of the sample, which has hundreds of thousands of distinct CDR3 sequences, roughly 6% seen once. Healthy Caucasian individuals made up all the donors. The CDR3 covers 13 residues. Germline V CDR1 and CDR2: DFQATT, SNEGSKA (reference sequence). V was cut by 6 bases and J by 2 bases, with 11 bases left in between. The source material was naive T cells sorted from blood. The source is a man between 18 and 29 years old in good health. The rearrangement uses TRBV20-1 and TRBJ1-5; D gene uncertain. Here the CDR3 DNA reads TGCAGTGCCGGTGGGAGGGGCAATCAGCCCCAGCATTTT. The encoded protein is CSAGGRGNQPQHF.